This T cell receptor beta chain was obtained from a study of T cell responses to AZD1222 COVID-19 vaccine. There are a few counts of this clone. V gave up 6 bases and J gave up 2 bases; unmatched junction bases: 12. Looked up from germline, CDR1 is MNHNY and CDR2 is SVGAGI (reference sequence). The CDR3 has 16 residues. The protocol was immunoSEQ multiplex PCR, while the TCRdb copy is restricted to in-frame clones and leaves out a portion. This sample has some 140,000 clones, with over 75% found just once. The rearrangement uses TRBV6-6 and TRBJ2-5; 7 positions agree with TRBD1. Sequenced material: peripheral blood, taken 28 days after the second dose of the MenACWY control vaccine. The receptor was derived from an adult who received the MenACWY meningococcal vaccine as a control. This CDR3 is CASRPRQGLVQETQYF. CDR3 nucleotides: TGTGCCAGCAGGCCCCGACAGGGTCTGGTGCAAGAGACCCAGTACTTC.